The sample holds one count of the clone carrying this T cell receptor (beta chain). The source of the sample is a study of blood T cell repertoires in COVID-19. Measured with immunoSEQ multiplex PCR; TCRdb has only the in-frame clones, and not every one. The table has roughly 130,000 clones, around 84% seen once. V lost 6 bases and J 4 bases, leaving 15 bases between the germline ends. This CDR3 has 14 residues. Germline CDR1 and CDR2: MNHEY and SVGEGT. The sequence was obtained from a woman in her 30s who had recovered from COVID-19. Sequenced sample: PBMCs or T cells enriched from blood (not recorded which). This sequence joins TRBV6-2 or TRBV6-3 and TRBJ1-1, with TRBD1 as a possible D gene (5 bases). The CDR3 region is CASSPAGGVTEAFF. In DNA form, the CDR3 reads TGTGCCAGCAGCCCCGCGGGGGGTGTCACTGAAGCTTTCTTT.